Shown below are 18 T cell receptor beta chains from a single sample sequenced in a study of tumor and adjacent non-tumor tissue in lung cancer. The library came from three nested PCR rounds adapted from ARM-PCR protocols. TCRdb independently ran MiXCR on the multiplex PCR reads; one entry per CDR3 protein. The profile covers 91,000 or so distinct CDR3 sequences, with roughly 66% appearing a single time and about a sixth taken by the ten largest. No cell sorting was done before RNA was extracted from the tissue. The sample consisted of lung tumor tissue. These receptors were collected from a man aged 55 to 70 with non-small cell lung cancer.

In its sample, this clonotype was seen a few times. The chain joins TRBV24-1 to TRBJ2-1; the D gene is possibly TRBD1 (5 bases). The CDR3 runs to 15 residues. Germline CDR1 is KGHDR and CDR2 is SFDVKD. The V gene lost 3 bases and the J gene lost 8 bases, with 16 bases spanning the gap. This chain's CDR3 is CATSDPSQGGDEQFF. The DNA for the CDR3 is TGTGCCACCAGTGATCCCAGCCAGGGTGGAGATGAGCAGTTCTTC.

This clonotype has just one count. At one boundary the junction diverges from the germline segment, which might be a read error. This chain uses TRBV20-1 with TRBJ2-5; D call uncertain. The CDR3 has 13 residues. The germline V gene has CDR1 DFQATT and CDR2 SNEGSKA (reference sequence). CDR3: CSARHGVQEAQYF. The CDR3 bases are TGCAGTGCTCGCCATGGGGTCCAAGAGGCCCAGTACTTC.

On this clonotype: This sequence may be a read error, since a much larger clone differs from it by one base. Given the absence of the conserved phenylalanine or tryptophan at the CDR3 end, a read error is likely. The V and J genes are TRBV6-1 and TRBJ2-1; D might be TRBD2 (6 bases). The CDR3 length is 18 residues. Germline V gene sequence: CDR1 MNHNS, CDR2 SASEGT. The CDR3 sequence is CAGSSGRATRSPNNEQFS. CDR3 DNA: TGTGCCGGCAGTTCAGGCCGGGCGACTAGGTCCCCCAACAATGAGCAGTTCTCC.

This clonotype was recorded many times. The chain combines TRBV29-1 with TRBJ2-5; D uncertain. The germline V and J ends were trimmed by 4 bases and 5 bases, with 14 bases remaining between them. The length of the CDR3 is 13 residues. Germline CDR1 SQVTM, CDR2 ANQGSEA. The CDR3 reads CSVGHAYGETQYF. The CDR3 DNA follows: TGCAGCGTTGGGCACGCGTATGGTGAGACCCAGTACTTC.

This clonotype was counted once. The junction differs from germline at one of its ends, possibly a read error. The genes are TRBV5-5 and TRBJ2-7, with D possibly TRBD2 on 5 matching bases. The germline V gene encodes CDR1 SGHKS and CDR2 YYEKEE (reference sequence). The CDR3 totals 12 residues. CDR3 protein: CASSYEGVEQYF. CDR3 DNA: TGTGCGAGCAGTTATGAGGGTGTCGAGCAGTACTTC.

This clonotype has ten or more counts. This chain joins TRBV6-4 and TRBJ2-2; 8 bases match TRBD1. After removal of 3 bases from V and 3 bases from J, the junction contained 0 bases not matched to a gene. This CDR3 contains 14 residues. Germline values: CDR1 MRHNA, CDR2 SNTAGT. The CDR3 reads CASSEQGDTGELFF. In nucleotides, the CDR3 is TGTGCCAGCAGTGAACAGGGGGACACCGGGGAGCTGTTTTTT.

Comment on this clonotype: Since no conserved phenylalanine or tryptophan closes the CDR3, a read error is the likely cause. The limits of the CDR3 on the DNA are not certain, so only TCRdb's listed CDR3 is given. V and J are TRBV11-1 and TRBJ2-7; TRBD1, as called in the table, went unchecked against the DNA. In germline, CDR1 is SGHAT, CDR2 FQDESV (reference sequence). The CDR3 has 14 residues if both end residues are counted. CDR3 loop: CAGSFPGGAYEEYS.

This clonotype was detected only a few times. A read error is possible here, since a much larger clone lies one base away. The chain is built from TRBV12-5 and TRBJ2-1, with D hard to call. The CDR3 consists of 13 residues. Germline lookup yields CDR1 LGHNT and CDR2 FRNRAP. CDR3 loop: CVSGLTAWDEQFF. The CDR3 DNA is TGTGTTAGTGGTTTAACAGCCTGGGATGAGCAGTTCTTC.

Concerning this clonotype: Sequence at one end of the junction differs from germline and may be a read error. The genes are TRBV11-2 and TRBJ2-7; D is unclear. Germline CDR1 is SGHAT and CDR2 is FQNNGV. The CDR3 is 12 residues long. The DNA of the CDR3 is TGTACCAGTAGCTTAGGACCGCACGAGCAGTACTTC. Translating it yields CTSSLGPHEQYF.

With regard to this clonotype: Sequence at one end of the junction differs from germline and may be a read error. The rearrangement links TRBV11-2 to TRBJ1-2, with D tentatively TRBD1 (5 bases). CDR1 and CDR2 from the germline V gene are SGHAT and FQNNGV. The CDR3 length is 13 residues. Here the CDR3 DNA reads TGTACCAGCAGCTTATTGGGAAAAACAGGCTACAGCTTC. Its protein is CTSSLLGKTGYSF.

This clonotype was counted ten times or more. This chain uses TRBV20-1 with TRBJ2-7; 10 positions agree with TRBD1. CDR3 length: 14 amino acids. Germline-derived CDR1 and CDR2 are DFQATT and SNEGSKA (reference sequence). V trimming: 6 bases; J trimming: 5 bases; junction bases outside the gene matches: 10. The CDR3 spells CSAQLSDRGNEQYF. The CDR3 nucleotides are TGCAGTGCCCAACTTTCGGACAGGGGGAACGAGCAGTACTTC.

This clonotype has a count of ten or more. This chain joins TRBV6-1 and TRBJ2-7; D tentatively reads TRBD1 or TRBD2 (5 bases each). V gave up 2 bases and J gave up 5 bases, with 13 bases separating them. Germline CDR1 MNHNS, CDR2 SASEGT. CDR3 size: 14 residues. The CDR3 loop reads CASSENPGHNEQYF. CDR3 nucleotides: TGTGCCAGCAGTGAAAATCCGGGGCATAACGAGCAGTACTTC.

With respect to this clonotype: The junction and the germline gene differ at one end; a read error may be behind it. V gene TRBV6-5 combines with J gene TRBJ2-4; 13 nucleotides line up with TRBD2. Germline lookup yields CDR1 MNHEY and CDR2 SVGAGI. The CDR3 has 18 residues. CDR3 nucleotides: TGTGCCAACAGTCAGACTAGCGGGAGGCGGATGGACAAAAACATTCAGTACTTC. It translates to CANSQTSGRRMDKNIQYF.

A single count supports this clonotype. This could be a read error, since a much larger clone is one nucleotide away. The chain combines TRBV5-8 with TRBJ2-1; D gene uncertain. CDR3 length: 15 amino acids. CDR1 and CDR2 (germline): SGHTS, YDEGEE. CDR3: CVSSLGTYEYNEQFF. Written as DNA, the CDR3 is TGTGTCAGCAGCTTGGGCACATACGAGTACAATGAGCAGTTCTTC.

The V and J genes are TRBV12-5 and TRBJ1-4; possible D gene TRBD1, 6 bases. Germline V gene data show CDR1 as LGHNT and CDR2 as FRNRAP. V was cut by 6 bases and J by 7 bases, with 21 bases left in between. This CDR3 is built from 16 residues. The CDR3, as DNA: TGTGCTAGTGGCCACTCAGACAGGAGGAGTAGTGAAAAACTGTTTTTT. This gives the protein CASGHSDRRSSEKLFF. The complete variable domain, with remaining parts taken from reference TRBV12-5 and TRBJ1-4, reads DARVTQTPRHKVTEMGQEVTMRCQPILGHNTVFWYRQTMMQGLELLAYFRNRAPLDDSGMPKDRFSAEMPDATLATLKIQPSEPRDSAVYFCASGHSDRRSSEKLFFGSGTQLSVL.

Only a few counts were recorded for this clonotype. The junction differs from germline at one of its ends, possibly a read error. The chain joins TRBV5-4 to TRBJ1-4, with D uncertain. Looked up from germline, CDR1 is SGHNT and CDR2 is YYREEE (reference sequence). CDR3 length: 13 residues. In nucleotides, the CDR3 is TGTGCCTGCAGCCCAGCTATTGATGAAAAACTGTTTTTT. The encoded protein is CACSPAIDEKLFF. Using reference TRBV5-4 and TRBJ1-4 for the parts outside the CDR3, the full variable domain is ETGVTQSPTHLIKTRGQQVTLRCSSQSGHNTVSWYQQALGQGPQFIFQYYREEENGRGNFPPRFSGLQFPNYSSELNVNALELDDSALYLCACSPAIDEKLFFGSGTQLSVL.

In the case of this clonotype: A junction end diverges from the germline sequence, so it may reflect a read error. V usage is TRBV12-3 or TRBV12-4 and J usage is TRBJ2-6; possible D gene TRBD2, 6 bases. There are 17 residues in the CDR3. CDR3 DNA sequence: TGTGCCAGCAGTCCTGGGACTTCTGTATCTGGGGCCGACGTCATGACTTTC. Its translation: CASSPGTSVSGADVMTF.

This sequence joins TRBV28 and TRBJ2-7; 9 bases line up with TRBD1. This CDR3 region has 17 residues. V lost 0 bases to trimming and J lost 7 bases; unmatched junction nucleotides: 13. Germline V gives CDR1 MDHEN, CDR2 SYDVKM. CDR3 amino acids: CASSLWGTGLPFGEQYF. For the CDR3, the DNA is TGTGCCAGCAGTTTATGGGGGACAGGGCTGCCTTTCGGGGAGCAGTACTTC.